This note documents a single TCR beta chain sequence. This clonotype was picked up a small number of times. Which antigen it targets is not known. Base qualities are not at hand, and no much larger clone is one base apart. The label giving this sample's time point can be read as: blood at routine non-recurrence follow-up after resection. Whole RNA extracted from tumor and nontumor lung tissue, or from cryopreserved PBMC samples, was used for TCR sequencing without cell sorting. Only patients for whom sufficient RNA was available from at least two tumor regions were selected for TCR sequencing. These data are taken from a study of spatial heterogeneity in lung cancer (dated by TCRdb to between 2018 and 2021). Study-level background: Samples were obtained from 65 to 90 patients with early-stage, untreated non-small cell lung cancer from the lung TRACERx cohort. In the raw uncorrected reads, each unique combination of TCR and UMI appeared more than ten times on average. More beta-chain than alpha-chain transcripts were consistently detected, likely reflecting higher beta-chain transcript abundance. Follow-up PBMC samples were sequenced whenever available, and the median time to follow-up was roughly two years after resection. Nonsynonymous mutation counts, determined by whole-exome sequencing of tumor tissue, were related to features of the TCR repertoire. Both alpha and beta chains were TCR-sequenced in approximately 200 tumor regions, some 64 matched nontumor lung samples and roughly 50 PBMC samples obtained at surgery. In non-small cell lung cancer, the study made a quantitative comparison of TCR alpha and beta repertoires among multiple tumor regions, matched nontumor lung and blood. What the research found in general, with its limitations: Ubiquitous expanded tumor TCRs were found in blood more often at tumor resection than at routine follow-up. Only 14 to 15 patients were included in comparisons of baseline and follow-up blood repertoires. Confirming at a functional level the hypothesis that regional TCRs recognize regional mutations was considered to require additional single-cell paired TCR alpha and beta sequencing.

V loses 8 bases at its end and J loses 3 bases; junction bases beyond the gene matches: 11. CDR1 SQVTM and CDR2 ANQGSEA are derived from the germline V gene. From the cysteine through the phenylalanine, the CDR3 covers 15 amino acids. The entry retains the CDR3 DNA only, 45 bases that are in frame from base 1. The receptor library was made with 5' RACE. Sequencing was performed on a NextSeq 500. In the TCR library protocol, a unique molecular identifier was attached to each TCR cDNA molecule so that PCR and sequencing errors could be corrected. In the authors' own workflow: TCR identification, UMI-based error correction and CDR3 extraction were all carried out with Decombinator tools. TCRs above a frequency of 2 per 1,000, corresponding to the top 1% of the tumor frequency distribution, were defined as expanded. Renyi diversity was computed with the R vegan package after each repertoire had been subsampled 100 times to 5,000 TCRs. CDR3 similarity networks were constructed using string-kernel similarity of amino acid triplets, with links drawn between CDR3s whose pairwise similarity was above 0.82. TCRdb reanalyzed the raw reads on its own, using fastp at Q25 for trimming and MiXCR for clone calling, and kept in-frame beta chains. Entries that share a CDR3 protein sequence are merged under the most common genes and DNA. These V and J calls derive from TCRdb rather than the authors' analysis. The sample table shows about 120,000 distinct CDR3 sequences, and 10% to 14% are seen once. Clones ranked in the top ten supply more than 20% of the sample.

The sequencing here drew on PBMCs, taken at follow-up. The clonotype was recovered from a female donor with early-stage non-small cell lung cancer. Here the chain combines TRBV29-1 and TRBJ2-3; 10 central bases correspond to TRBD1. CDR3 reads: CSSRTGGGFTDTQYF. The DNA reads as follows: TGCAGCTCACGGACAGGGGGAGGTTTTACAGATACGCAGTATTTT.